The clone carrying this T cell receptor beta chain was detected a few times. The antigen is not known. This clone may be a read error of a much larger clone one base away. This record comes from a study of breast tumors, draining lymph nodes, adjacent tissues. Study conclusions and caveats: Tumor repertoires ranked between lymph nodes and nontumor tissue in diversity, with V and J gene preferences.

TCRdb re-called the multiplex PCR reads through MiXCR, storing one row per CDR3 protein. The sample shows approximately 28,000 distinct CDR3 sequences, under 80% of them seen only once. The TCR was taken from a female donor with breast cancer. Some clones in this sample may be carry-over from other donors' samples. What was sequenced was breast tumor tissue.

The CDR3 DNA is TGTGCCAGCAGTCGGACTAGCGGGAGCACAGATACGCAGTATTTT. It encodes CASSRTSGSTDTQYF. The rearrangement uses TRBV6-4 and TRBJ2-3, with 11 bases that match TRBD2. Germline loops: CDR1 MRHNA, CDR2 SNTAGT. The ends lost 5 bases at V and 0 bases at J; junction bases unmatched: 1. The CDR3 is 15 residues long.